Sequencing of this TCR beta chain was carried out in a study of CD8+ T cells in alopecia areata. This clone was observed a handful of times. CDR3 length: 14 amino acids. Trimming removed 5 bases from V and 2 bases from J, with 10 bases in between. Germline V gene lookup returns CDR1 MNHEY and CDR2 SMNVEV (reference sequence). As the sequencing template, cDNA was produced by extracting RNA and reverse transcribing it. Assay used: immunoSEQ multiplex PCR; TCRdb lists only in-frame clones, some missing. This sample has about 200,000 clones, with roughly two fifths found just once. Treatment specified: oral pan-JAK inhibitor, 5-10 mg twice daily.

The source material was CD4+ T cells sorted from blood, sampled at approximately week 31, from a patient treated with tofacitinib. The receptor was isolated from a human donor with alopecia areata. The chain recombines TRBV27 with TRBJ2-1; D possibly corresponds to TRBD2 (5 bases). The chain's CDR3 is CASSPRGTYNEQFF. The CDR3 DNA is TGTGCCAGCAGTCCCCGGGGTACCTACAATGAGCAGTTCTTC.